Presented here are 15 T cell receptor beta chains from one specimen sequenced in a study of sequential checkpoint blockade in melanoma. As to treatment: randomized to nivolumab then ipilimumab (arm A) or the reverse (arm B). Clones were read by immunoSEQ multiplex PCR, and TCRdb kept only the in-frame ones, dropping some. The sample records approximately 40,000 clones, roughly 90% being singletons. Sequenced here: CD8+ T cells sorted from blood (inferred from file names), sampled from a patient given nivolumab and ipilimumab in sequence. The receptors come from a human donor with melanoma.

The sample holds a few counts of this clone. The chain is built from TRBV7-9 and TRBJ1-3, with D unclear. V lost 7 bases and J 3 bases, leaving 10 bases between the germline ends. Germline V gene sequence: CDR1 SEHNR, CDR2 FQNEAQ (reference sequence). The CDR3 covers 13 residues. The DNA for the CDR3 is TGTGCCAGCATCCCTGTAATTGGAAACACCATATATTTT. Amino acid sequence: CASIPVIGNTIYF.

In its sample, this clone was seen a few times. This CDR3 reads CASSLGARRMNTEAFF. DNA of the CDR3: TGTGCCAGCAGCTTGGGGGCCAGAAGAATGAACACTGAAGCTTTCTTT. The chain links TRBV5-6 to TRBJ1-1; unclear D gene. Trimming removed 0 bases from V and 0 bases from J, with 12 bases in between. The CDR3 loop spans 16 amino acids. Germline V gives CDR1 SGHDT, CDR2 YYEEEE.

In its sample, this clone was seen a few times. The V gene is TRBV19, the J gene TRBJ2-7; D is perhaps TRBD2 (6 bases). With 3 bases removed from V and 0 bases from J, the gap between germline ends came to 18 bases. CDR3 length equals 17 residues. CDR1 and CDR2 (germline): LNHDA, SQIVND (reference sequence). This chain's CDR3 is CASSMFLARQHSYEQYF. The DNA for the CDR3 is TGTGCCAGTAGTATGTTCCTAGCGCGGCAACACTCCTACGAGCAGTACTTC.

V gene TRBV7-9 combines with J gene TRBJ1-2; the D gene is possibly TRBD1 (5 bases). The CDR3 covers 14 residues. The V end was cut by 3 bases, the J end by 3 bases, with 11 bases between. Germline V gene data show CDR1 as SEHNR and CDR2 as FQNEAQ (reference sequence). CDR3 protein: CASSFPRTYYGYTF. Here the CDR3 DNA reads TGTGCCAGCAGCTTCCCCAGGACATACTATGGCTACACCTTC.

The V and J genes are TRBV5-1 and TRBJ1-3; D ambiguous. CDR1 SGHRS and CDR2 YFSETQ come from the germline V gene. The ends were cut back, 4 bases at V and 0 bases at J, with 11 bases in the middle. The CDR3 totals 15 residues. The CDR3 bases are TGCGCCAGCAGCCCTGACACTAGCTCTGGAAACACCATATATTTT. Translating gives CASSPDTSSGNTIYF.

This clone was seen once. The V gene is TRBV5-1, the J gene TRBJ2-1; TRBD2 agrees at 11 bases. The CDR3 runs to 17 residues. In germline, CDR1 is SGHRS, CDR2 YFSETQ. The V and J ends lost 0 bases and 3 bases, in that order; junction bases with no gene match: 5. CDR3: CASSLGIAGGYYNEQFF. The DNA of the CDR3 is TGCGCCAGCAGCTTGGGGATAGCGGGAGGGTACTACAATGAGCAGTTCTTC. Full variable domain (missing parts from reference TRBV5-1 and TRBJ2-1): KAGVTQTPRYLIKTRGQQVTLSCSPISGHRSVSWYQQTPGQGLQFLFEYFSETQRNKGNFPGRFSGRQFSNSRSEMNVSTLELGDSALYLCASSLGIAGGYYNEQFFGPGTRLTVL.

The rearrangement uses TRBV5-1 and TRBJ1-1; 10 positions match TRBD1. Germline V gene sequence: CDR1 SGHRS, CDR2 YFSETQ. The ends lost 5 bases at V and 1 base at J; junction bases unmatched: 20. The CDR3 loop spans 20 amino acids. CDR3 loop: CASRSALTTSGQGPNTEAFF. The CDR3 bases are TGCGCCAGCAGGTCCGCCCTGACTACTTCGGGACAGGGGCCGAACACTGAAGCTTTCTTT. Filled out from reference TRBV5-1 and TRBJ1-1, the complete variable domain reads KAGVTQTPRYLIKTRGQQVTLSCSPISGHRSVSWYQQTPGQGLQFLFEYFSETQRNKGNFPGRFSGRQFSNSRSEMNVSTLELGDSALYLCASRSALTTSGQGPNTEAFFGQGTRLTVV.

This chain uses TRBV2 with TRBJ2-7; the match to TRBD2 covers 9 bases. This CDR3 has 14 residues. Trimming cost V 8 bases and J 2 bases; bases outside gene matches: 7. Germline assignment: CDR1 SNHLY and CDR2 FYNNEI. CDR3 nucleotide sequence: TGTGCCAGCGCACTAGCGGGCTACACCTACGAGCAGTACGTC. Translated, it gives CASALAGYTYEQYV.

J is TRBJ2-1 and V is TRBV4-2, with 8 bases fitting TRBD1. V was clipped by 1 base and J by 4 bases; unmatched bases: 6. CDR3 length: 16 residues. Per germline, CDR1 LGHNA and CDR2 YNFKEQ. The CDR3 region is CASSQVLQGAYNEQFF. The CDR3 nucleotides read TGTGCCAGCAGCCAAGTTCTTCAGGGGGCTTACAATGAGCAGTTCTTC.

Remarks on this clone: Sequence at one end of the junction differs from germline and may be a read error. V and J are TRBV5-6 and TRBJ2-7, with TRBD1 matching over 8 bases. The CDR3 has 13 amino acids. Germline loops: CDR1 SGHDT, CDR2 YYEEEE. In DNA form, the CDR3 reads TGTGCCAGCAGCTATGGGACAGGTGGCGAGCAGTGCTTC. Residues: CASSYGTGGEQCF. The complete variable domain, with remaining parts taken from reference TRBV5-6 and TRBJ2-7, reads DAGVTQSPTHLIKTRGQQVTLRCSPKSGHDTVSWYQQALGQGPQFIFQYYEEEERQRGNFPDRFSGHQFPNYSSELNVNALLLGDSALYLCASSYGTGGEQCFGPGTRLTVT.

This chain joins TRBV9 and TRBJ2-3; 7 bases are shared with TRBD2. Losses at the gene ends were 4 bases for V and 2 bases for J; bases not matched to a gene: 4. CDR3 length: 14 amino acids. The germline CDR1 and CDR2 sequences are SGDLS and YYNGEE. CDR3 loop: CASSPWDYTDTQYF. DNA of the CDR3: TGTGCCAGCAGCCCCTGGGACTACACAGATACGCAGTATTTT.

This clone has just one count. V usage is TRBV29-1 and J usage is TRBJ2-3; D gene ambiguous. V was shortened by 5 bases and J by 4 bases, with 4 bases between the two germline ends. The CDR3 loop spans 10 amino acids. From germline, CDR1 is SQVTM and CDR2 ANQGSEA. CDR3 DNA sequence: TGCAGCGTTTTCTCAGATACGCAGTATTTT. This sequence encodes CSVFSDTQYF.

CDR3 sequence (DNA): TGTGCCAGCGCCTGGGGGGGAGGGCCCTTTGCGACCTACGAGCAGTACTTC. Protein product: CASAWGGGPFATYEQYF. The chain is built from TRBV7-9 and TRBJ2-7, with 7 bases that match TRBD2. The CDR3 consists of 17 residues. V shed 8 bases, J shed 2 bases, and the junction held 18 bases outside the gene matches. Germline values: CDR1 SEHNR, CDR2 FQNEAQ (reference sequence).

The chain links TRBV27 to TRBJ2-7; D might be TRBD2 (7 bases). This CDR3 has 14 residues. Germline V gene data show CDR1 as MNHEY and CDR2 as SMNVEV (reference sequence). The V end was cut by 8 bases, the J end by 4 bases, with 18 bases between. The CDR3 nucleotides read TGTGCCAGCCAGATTGGAGGGGGGGTTTACGAGCAGTACTTC. Its translation: CASQIGGGVYEQYF.

V gene TRBV5-4 combines with J gene TRBJ1-2; no reliable D call. The CDR3 totals 14 residues. The ends were cut back, 0 bases at V and 1 base at J, with 7 bases in the middle. Germline loops: CDR1 SGHNT, CDR2 YYREEE (reference sequence). The CDR3 sequence: CASSLDRNNYGYTF. CDR3 coding DNA: TGTGCCAGCAGCTTGGACAGAAATAACTATGGCTACACCTTC.